This T cell receptor (beta chain) is from a study of control samples from healthy donors and cancer patients. CDR1 and CDR2 (germline): SGHKS, YYEKEE (reference sequence). V lost 0 bases to trimming and J lost 0 bases, with 9 bases between them. The length of the CDR3 is 15 residues. Repertoires were generated with immunoSEQ multiplex PCR, while TCRdb's copy carries only in-frame clones and drops some. The table records under 150,000 clones, roughly 89% of them present only once. The source is a man under 40 in good health. This sequence joins TRBV5-5 and TRBJ1-1, with D uncertain. The source material was blood. This CDR3 reads CASSLGPALNTEAFF. In DNA form, the CDR3 reads TGTGCCAGCAGCTTGGGTCCGGCCTTGAACACTGAAGCTTTCTTT.